The 20 T cell receptor beta chains below were found in one sample sequenced in a study of CD8 T cells in ankylosing spondylitis. From the 5' RACE reads, TCRdb called clonotypes with MiXCR, one entry per CDR3 protein. The sample includes approximately 260,000 distinct CDR3 sequences, 8.6% of them seen just once. What was sequenced was blood, either unsorted or a sorted T cell fraction (not recorded which). Receptor source: a male donor with ankylosing spondylitis or in good health (not recorded which).

This clonotype was recorded many times. The V call is TRBV5-1, the J call TRBJ2-6; D gene unclear. CDR1 and CDR2 from the germline V gene are SGHRS and YFSETQ. The CDR3 totals 17 residues. V was cut by 1 base and J by 0 bases, with 11 bases left in between. As DNA, the CDR3 is TGCGCCAGCAGCTTGTCTACTCAAAGCTCTGGGGCCAACGTCCTGACTTTC. Its translation: CASSLSTQSSGANVLTF. Supplemented by reference TRBV5-1 and TRBJ2-6, the full variable domain reads KAGVTQTPRYLIKTRGQQVTLSCSPISGHRSVSWYQQTPGQGLQFLFEYFSETQRNKGNFPGRFSGRQFSNSRSEMNVSTLELGDSALYLCASSLSTQSSGANVLTFGAGSRLTVL.

This clonotype was seen repeatedly, ten times or more. This chain connects TRBV7-2 to TRBJ2-5; D is ambiguous. The CDR3 totals 12 residues. V was shortened by 1 base and J by 9 bases, with 9 bases between the two germline ends. Looked up from germline, CDR1 is SGHTA and CDR2 is FQGNSA. Here the CDR3 reads CASSLDKLAQYF. CDR3 nucleotides: TGTGCCAGCAGCTTAGATAAGCTCGCCCAGTACTTC.

This clonotype showed up just a few times. The chain carries TRBV11-2 and TRBJ2-2, with 11 bases that match TRBD1. Germline loops: CDR1 SGHAT, CDR2 FQNNGV. CDR3 length: 18 amino acids. V was pared by 5 bases and J by 3 bases, with 11 bases of the junction left unmatched. The CDR3, as DNA: TGTGCCAGCAGCCTCCGGACAGGGGGCGTCGGCTACACCGGGGAGCTGTTTTTT. This translates into CASSLRTGGVGYTGELFF.

This clonotype was observed many times. The chain employs TRBV12-3 or TRBV12-4 and TRBJ2-7; 7 bases are shared with TRBD1. V lost 2 bases to trimming and J lost 2 bases; unmatched junction nucleotides: 6. This CDR3 has 15 residues. The CDR3 loop is CASSLREGATYEQYF. CDR3 DNA: TGTGCCAGCAGTTTAAGAGAGGGGGCCACCTACGAGCAGTACTTC.

In its sample, this clonotype was seen many times. This chain uses TRBV20-1 with TRBJ2-7, with 14 bases that match TRBD2. The ends lost 1 base at V and 4 bases at J; junction bases unmatched: 9. CDR1 and CDR2 from the germline V gene are DFQATT and SNEGSKA (reference sequence). This CDR3 comprises 17 residues. CDR3 in amino acids: CSARGLAGGLVRYEQYF. The CDR3 coding sequence is TGCAGTGCTAGAGGACTAGCGGGAGGGCTAGTGAGATACGAGCAGTACTTC.

Points on this clonotype: A junction end diverges from the germline sequence, so it may reflect a read error. The rearrangement uses TRBV20-1 and TRBJ1-2, with TRBD1 as a possible D gene (6 bases). Germline CDR1 DFQATT, CDR2 SNEGSKA (reference sequence). This CDR3 has 15 residues. CDR3 amino acids: CSVPPAGGQVGGYTF. CDR3 in DNA: TGCAGTGTCCCGCCTGCCGGGGGCCAGGTGGGTGGCTACACTTTC.

This clonotype was seen at least ten times. DNA for the CDR3: TGTGCCAGCAGCCAAGGCGTCTCTGGGGCCAACGTCCTGACTTTC. This gives the protein CASSQGVSGANVLTF. The rearrangement uses TRBV3-1 and TRBJ2-6; D remains ambiguous. Germline CDR1 reads LGHDT; CDR2 reads YNNKEL (reference sequence). With 1 base removed from V and 0 bases from J, the gap between germline ends came to 4 bases. The CDR3 runs to 15 residues.

This chain connects TRBV20-1 to TRBJ1-5; D remains ambiguous. CDR3 length: 15 amino acids. Germline-derived CDR1 and CDR2 are DFQATT and SNEGSKA (reference sequence). The germline V and J ends were trimmed by 3 bases and 0 bases, with 12 bases remaining between them. The CDR3, as DNA: TGCAGTGCTAGTCGGGAAGGGTATAGCAATCAGCCCCAGCATTTT. Amino acids: CSASREGYSNQPQHF.

The chain employs TRBV12-3 or TRBV12-4 and TRBJ1-6; perhaps TRBD1 as D (6 bases). Trimming shortened V by 5 bases and J by 6 bases, and 14 bases separated the two germline ends. The CDR3 has 15 amino acids. CDR3 protein: CASSSQGQPNSPLHF. The CDR3 DNA sequence: TGTGCCAGCAGTAGTCAGGGGCAGCCTAATTCACCCCTCCACTTT.

With respect to this clonotype: A single base separates this from a much larger clone, so it may be a read error. The chain couples TRBV21-1 to TRBJ2-7. TRBV21-1 is a known pseudogene. The CDR3 contains 14 residues. The CDR3 protein is CASSKAGGTYEQYF. In DNA, the CDR3 is TGTGCCAGCAGCAAAGCGGGCGGAACCTACGAGCAGTACTTC.

Ten or more counts support this clonotype. J is TRBJ2-3 and V is TRBV20-1; D is unresolved. V lost 4 bases to trimming and J lost 3 bases, with 14 bases between them. Germline values: CDR1 DFQATT, CDR2 SNEGSKA (reference sequence). CDR3 length: 14 amino acids. CDR3 in amino acids: CSAKSIIITDTQYF. The CDR3 DNA reads TGCAGTGCTAAAAGCATCATCATTACAGATACGCAGTATTTT.

This clonotype was detected ten times or more. V gene TRBV5-1 combines with J gene TRBJ1-2; D uncertain. Looked up from germline, CDR1 is SGHRS and CDR2 is YFSETQ. V lost 0 bases, J lost 8 bases, and 11 bases lay in between. The CDR3 is 13 amino acids. Here the CDR3 DNA reads TGCGCCAGCAGCTTGGGGGATGGTTTGGGCTACACCTTC. Translation: CASSLGDGLGYTF.

This clonotype was seen at least ten times. This rearrangement joins TRBV6-5 to TRBJ1-2; a possible D gene is TRBD1 (5 bases). This CDR3 is 14 amino acids long. V was trimmed by 2 bases and J by 5 bases, leaving 12 bases between them. The V gene's germline CDR1 is MNHEY and CDR2 SVGAGI. Here the CDR3 reads CASSYSRENYGYTF. The CDR3 nucleotides are TGTGCCAGCAGTTACAGCAGGGAAAATTATGGCTACACCTTC.

This clonotype was seen ten or more times. The J gene is TRBJ1-2, the V gene TRBV4-3; D is uncertain. Trimming took 1 base from V and 4 from J, leaving 10 bases between them. Per germline, CDR1 LGHNA and CDR2 YSLEER. CDR3 length: 14 residues. The CDR3 loop reads CASSQAVAAYGYTF. The DNA for the CDR3 is TGCGCCAGCAGCCAAGCGGTGGCAGCCTATGGCTACACCTTC.

This clonotype occurred many times. V usage is TRBV29-1 and J usage is TRBJ1-1; D gene ambiguous. The CDR3 runs 12 residues. Germline loops: CDR1 SQVTM, CDR2 ANQGSEA. The V and J ends lost 6 bases and 1 base respectively, with 9 bases between them. The CDR3 DNA is TGCAGCGTGGACGGTCAGAACACTGAAGCTTTCTTT. Its protein is CSVDGQNTEAFF.

This clonotype was detected only a few times. V gene TRBV5-1 combines with J gene TRBJ1-2; TRBD1 might be the D (5 bases). CDR1 and CDR2 from the germline V gene are SGHRS and YFSETQ. V dropped 0 bases and J dropped 7 bases, with 16 bases sitting between them. The CDR3 extends over 15 amino acids. As DNA, the CDR3 is TGCGCCAGCAGCTTGGAAGACGCAGGGCTGAGTGGCTACACCTTC. This encodes CASSLEDAGLSGYTF. The full variable domain, completed using reference TRBV5-1 and TRBJ1-2, is KAGVTQTPRYLIKTRGQQVTLSCSPISGHRSVSWYQQTPGQGLQFLFEYFSETQRNKGNFPGRFSGRQFSNSRSEMNVSTLELGDSALYLCASSLEDAGLSGYTFGSGTRLTVV.

This clonotype occurred many times. The chain has TRBV5-1 and TRBJ2-1; TRBD2 aligns across 8 bases. The V gene's germline CDR1 is SGHRS and CDR2 YFSETQ. Germline trimming cut 0 bases from V and 7 bases from J; bases unmatched to any gene: 6. There are 15 residues in the CDR3. The CDR3 loop is CASSLDSGRWNEQFF. The CDR3 nucleotides read TGCGCCAGCAGCTTGGACAGCGGGAGATGGAATGAGCAGTTCTTC. Full variable domain (outside the CDR3, taken from reference TRBV5-1 and TRBJ2-1): KAGVTQTPRYLIKTRGQQVTLSCSPISGHRSVSWYQQTPGQGLQFLFEYFSETQRNKGNFPGRFSGRQFSNSRSEMNVSTLELGDSALYLCASSLDSGRWNEQFFGPGTRLTVL.

This clonotype came up many times. This chain joins TRBV5-1 and TRBJ2-7, with 8 nucleotides matching TRBD1. V was clipped by 4 bases and J by 7 bases; unmatched bases: 16. The CDR3 has 16 residues. Germline lookup yields CDR1 SGHRS and CDR2 YFSETQ. The CDR3 here is CASSAPTGTGVLEQYF. The CDR3 coding sequence is TGCGCCAGCAGCGCCCCCACCGGGACAGGCGTTTTGGAGCAGTACTTC.

This clonotype has only a few counts. V and J are TRBV7-2 and TRBJ1-1, with D possibly being TRBD1 (5 bases). The CDR3 consists of 14 residues. Germline V gene data show CDR1 as SGHTA and CDR2 as FQGNSA. With 8 bases removed from V and 0 bases from J, the gap between germline ends came to 13 bases. In nucleotides, the CDR3 is TGTGCCAGCCTTCCGGGGCTCATGAACACTGAAGCTTTCTTT. Translating it yields CASLPGLMNTEAFF. Full variable domain (rest looked up from reference TRBV7-2 and TRBJ1-1): GAGVSQSPSNKVTEKGKDVELRCDPISGHTALYWYRQSLGQGLEFLIYFQGNSAPDKSGLPSDRFSAERTGGSVSTLTIQRTQQEDSAVYLCASLPGLMNTEAFFGQGTRLTVV.

This clonotype has at least ten counts. This chain uses TRBV7-2 with TRBJ2-7; D is perhaps TRBD1 (6 bases). This CDR3 region has 14 residues. CDR1 SGHTA and CDR2 FQGNSA come from the germline V gene. V was cut by 3 bases and J by 4 bases, with 13 bases left in between. CDR3 residues: CASSLGDTFYEQYF. CDR3 nucleotides: TGTGCCAGCAGCTTGGGGGACACCTTTTACGAGCAGTACTTC.